These 15 T cell receptor beta chains originate from one sample sequenced in a study of tumor-infiltrating lymphocytes in localized non-small cell lung cancer. Libraries were prepared by immunoSEQ multiplex PCR; TCRdb keeps only in-frame clonotypes and omits some of them. This sample has about 16,000 clones; 45% occur once, and the top ten carry about a sixth. Sequencing input: lung tumor tissue. Receptors were obtained from a human donor with non-small cell lung cancer.

By its share, this clone is medium-sized. The rearrangement joins TRBV29-1 to TRBJ1-2; D unclear. Trimming removed 6 bases at V and 4 bases at J, with 9 bases between. The CDR3 sequence is 11 residues long. CDR1 SQVTM and CDR2 ANQGSEA come from the germline V gene. Here the CDR3 DNA reads TGCAGCGTGGCAGGACGCTATGGCTACACCTTC. Amino acids: CSVAGRYGYTF.

This clone showed up just a few times. V and J are TRBV28 and TRBJ2-2; D remains unclear. Germline CDR1 and CDR2: MDHEN and SYDVKM. The V end was cut by 4 bases, the J end by 4 bases, with 7 bases between. This CDR3 spans 13 amino acids. The CDR3 nucleotides are TGTGCCAGCAGTTGGGGAAGCACCGGGGAGCTGTTTTTT. This sequence encodes CASSWGSTGELFF.

The genes are TRBV19 and TRBJ1-1, with unresolved D. Germline-derived CDR1 and CDR2 are LNHDA and SQIVND (reference sequence). The ends were cut back, 6 bases at V and 0 bases at J, with 17 bases in the middle. The CDR3 length is 16 residues. The CDR3 spells CASRVATGFLNTEAFF. CDR3 DNA sequence: TGTGCCAGTAGGGTTGCGACGGGGTTTTTGAACACTGAAGCTTTCTTT.

This clone has a single count. DNA for the CDR3: TGTGCCAGCAGCGCCTCGGTCACAGAAAAACTGTTTTTT. Protein: CASSASVTEKLFF. The chain recombines TRBV7-8 with TRBJ1-4, with D unresolved. The CDR3 covers 13 residues. Germline-derived CDR1 and CDR2 are SGHVS and FQNEAQ. The germline V and J ends were trimmed by 5 bases and 8 bases, with 12 bases remaining between them.

V gene TRBV7-3 combines with J gene TRBJ1-1; unclear D gene. The CDR3 extends over 13 amino acids. Trimming shortened V by 8 bases and J by 0 bases, and 10 bases separated the two germline ends. Germline loops: CDR1 SGHTA, CDR2 FQGTGA. The DNA for the CDR3 is TGTGCCAGCTCAGCACAAATGAACACTGAAGCTTTCTTT. This codes for CASSAQMNTEAFF.

The chain carries TRBV9 and TRBJ2-3; TRBD2 matches 8 bases. The CDR3 runs to 17 residues. Germline values: CDR1 SGDLS, CDR2 YYNGEE. V dropped 4 bases and J dropped 7; count of bases not matched to a gene: 17. The CDR3 nucleotides read TGTGCCAGCAGCTCCCCCCGGGGAGCGGGGGATTTTCATACGCAGTATTTT. Its translation: CASSSPRGAGDFHTQYF.

The rearrangement joins TRBV7-3 to TRBJ2-1; D not certain. Germline V gene lookup returns CDR1 SGHTA and CDR2 FQGTGA. CDR3 length: 12 residues. Trimming took 3 bases from V and 7 from J, leaving 7 bases between them. The CDR3 region is CASSFSGNEQFF. CDR3 bases: TGTGCCAGCAGCTTCTCCGGAAATGAGCAGTTCTTC.

This clone was observed a handful of times. The chain joins TRBV2 to TRBJ1-5; D remains ambiguous. This CDR3 spans 13 amino acids. Germline V lookup: CDR1 SNHLY, CDR2 FYNNEI. V gave up 2 bases and J gave up 4 bases, with 6 bases separating them. The CDR3 DNA sequence: TGTGCCAGCAGTGAATTGGAGAATCAGCCCCAGCATTTT. The encoded protein is CASSELENQPQHF.

The genes are TRBV10-3 and TRBJ1-4; perhaps TRBD1 as D (5 bases). The germline CDR1 and CDR2 sequences are ENHRY and SYGVKD. With 2 bases removed from V and 1 base from J, the gap between germline ends came to 14 bases. This CDR3 spans 17 amino acids. The CDR3 sequence is CAISERGGSVTNEKLFF. DNA for the CDR3: TGTGCCATCAGTGAGAGGGGCGGGAGTGTAACTAATGAAAAACTGTTTTTT.

The CDR3 here is CASFERGQNYGYTF. The CDR3, as DNA: TGCGCCAGCTTTGAGAGGGGACAGAACTATGGCTACACCTTC. This chain connects TRBV5-1 to TRBJ1-2; TRBD1 aligns across 7 bases. The germline V gene encodes CDR1 SGHRS and CDR2 YFSETQ. The CDR3 is made up of 14 amino acids. The J segment lost 2 bases and the V segment lost 7 bases, leaving 8 bases of the junction unmatched.

The chain carries TRBV19 and TRBJ2-6; either TRBD1 or TRBD2 may supply D (5 bases each). CDR1 is LNHDA, CDR2 SQIVND, per germline (reference sequence). Trimming took off 3 bases at V and 13 bases at J, with 16 bases between the two ends. The length of the CDR3 is 14 residues. For the CDR3, the DNA is TGTGCCAGTAGTATGGTCTGGGGGAAAGGTGTCCTGACTTTC. It codes for CASSMVWGKGVLTF.

Remarks on this clone: Additional DNA sequences in this sample encode the identical CDR3. V usage is TRBV11-1 and J usage is TRBJ1-2; 7 positions agree with TRBD1. This CDR3 is 13 amino acids long. V trimming: 3 bases; J trimming: 2 bases; junction bases outside the gene matches: 0. From germline, CDR1 is SGHAT and CDR2 FQDESV (reference sequence). CDR3 sequence reads: CASSLGQNYGYTF. CDR3 in DNA: TGTGCCAGCAGCTTGGGACAGAACTATGGCTACACCTTC.

V is TRBV6-6 and J is TRBJ2-3, with no clear D. This CDR3 comprises 16 residues. Germline CDR1 reads MNHNY; CDR2 reads SVGAGI (reference sequence). V lost 0 bases, J lost 7 bases, and 17 bases lay in between. CDR3 amino acids: CASSYSKPLATHTQYF. The CDR3 DNA follows: TGTGCCAGCAGTTACTCGAAACCCTTAGCAACCCATACGCAGTATTTT.

This clone occurred many times. The chain carries TRBV2 and TRBJ1-2, with 12 bases fitting TRBD1. J lost 7 bases, V lost 6 bases, and 12 bases had no gene match. Germline V gives CDR1 SNHLY, CDR2 FYNNEI. The CDR3 has 16 amino acids. The CDR3 spells CASSPGQGAWVGGYTF. The CDR3, as DNA: TGTGCCAGCAGCCCGGGACAGGGGGCTTGGGTTGGTGGCTACACCTTC.

The chain recombines TRBV7-9 with TRBJ1-5, with 7 bases matching TRBD1. Per the germline V gene, CDR1 is SEHNR and CDR2 is FQNEAQ (reference sequence). The CDR3 loop spans 12 amino acids. J gave up 6 bases and V 8 bases, and 4 bases lay outside the gene matches. The CDR3: CASGTVGQPQHF. The CDR3 nucleotides read TGTGCCAGCGGGACAGTCGGTCAGCCCCAGCATTTT.